The 2 T cell receptor beta chains below were found in one sample sequenced in a study of technical replicates of blood from four donors. Method: immunoSEQ multiplex PCR; TCRdb's copy keeps in-frame clones and lacks some. The profile covers about 78,000 clones, with 85% to 95% appearing a single time and 0.35% to 0.5% taken by the ten largest. The sample consisted of T cells isolated from PBMCs. These receptors all stem from a human donor in good health.

The V call is TRBV10-3, the J call TRBJ1-1; D not resolved. Trimming cost V 4 bases and J 3 bases, with 6 bases left between them. This CDR3 is built from 12 residues. Per germline, CDR1 ENHRY and CDR2 SYGVKD. The CDR3 sequence is CAISGLYTEAFF. As DNA, the CDR3 is TGTGCCATCAGTGGGCTTTACACTGAAGCTTTCTTT.

The chain combines TRBV15 with TRBJ2-1, with 7 bases identical to TRBD1. The germline gives CDR1 LNHNV, CDR2 YYDKDF (reference sequence). The CDR3 spans 15 residues. V lost 1 base, J lost 2 bases, and 2 bases stayed unmatched. The CDR3 sequence: CATSRGQGTYNEQFF. The CDR3 DNA reads TGTGCCACCAGCAGAGGACAGGGAACCTACAATGAGCAGTTCTTC.